This TCR beta chain was sequenced in a study of cytomegalovirus exposure and HLA in healthy donors. General study findings and limits: Many donors shared some public TCRs, even though most TCR sequences were rare. Common viral pathogens were later found to be apparently linked to several of the most significant clusters.

Donors consisted of healthy bone marrow donors. PCR involved 60 Vbeta and 13 Jbeta primers. The protocol was immunoSEQ multiplex PCR, while the TCRdb copy is restricted to in-frame clones and leaves out a portion. With approximately 130,000 clones in the sample, the ten largest clones hold about 2.1%. With respect to this clone: Its antigen is not identified.

The receptor comes from a woman aged 60 to 75 in good health and CMV-seronegative. Material: PBMCs.

The CDR3 here is CASSRTGYTGELFF. CDR3 sequence (DNA): TGTGCCAGCAGTAGGACAGGGTACACCGGGGAGCTGTTTTTT. V gene TRBV6-6 combines with J gene TRBJ2-2, with 8 bases fitting TRBD1. Germline CDR1 is MNHNY and CDR2 is SVGAGI (reference sequence). V lost 5 bases, J lost 3 bases, and 2 bases stayed unmatched. The CDR3 totals 14 residues.